The rows below give T cell receptor beta chains drawn from one sample of a study of identical twins. Each CDR3 protein gets one entry after TCRdb re-called the 5' RACE reads with MiXCR. The sample holds about 810,000 distinct CDR3 sequences; roughly an eighth are singletons and the top ten take around 1.6%. This sample was also put to use in a study of yellow fever vaccine responses in identical twins.

The sequencing input was PBMCs. These receptor sequences come from a woman aged 18-29 years in good health. Both conserved end residues are part of each CDR3. Each record gives: CDR3 protein, CDR3 DNA, clone size, CDR3 length, J gene, D gene, V gene. D genes are given only for firm matches. Clone size is given for some rows only: seen once, a few or many times, or a class if the clone is expanded.

CASSHGLAGDGTQYF,TGTGCCAGTAGTCACGGACTAGCGGGAGACGGTACGCAGTATTTT,-,15,TRBJ2-3,TRBD2,TRBV19
CASSLSPRGALVDTQYF,TGTGCCAGCAGTTTATCCCCCCGGGGGGCCTTGGTAGATACGCAGTATTTT,many,17,TRBJ2-3,-,TRBV12-3/TRBV12-4
CSARVTSNSYNEQFF,TGCAGTGCTAGGGTAACTAGCAACTCCTACAATGAGCAGTTCTTC,few,15,TRBJ2-1,-,TRBV20-1
CSAGGGGVTEAFF,TGCAGTGCGGGGGGTGGGGGCGTGACTGAAGCTTTCTTT,few,13,TRBJ1-1,-,TRBV20-1
CASSPPTGGGETQYF,TGTGCCAGCAGTCCCCCCACAGGGGGCGGGGAGACCCAGTACTTC,once,15,TRBJ2-5,TRBD1,TRBV28
CASSPGDAYQPQHF,TGCGCCAGCAGCCCAGGGGATGCCTATCAGCCCCAGCATTTT,-,14,TRBJ1-5,-,TRBV5-1
CASILRGTGYFNEQFF,TGTGCCAGCATCCTTAGGGGGACAGGGTACTTCAATGAGCAGTTCTTC,-,16,TRBJ2-1,TRBD1,TRBV12-3/TRBV12-4
CASSTRDIQIF,TGTGCCAGCAGTACCCGGGACATTCAGATCTTC,-,11,TRBJ2-1,-,TRBV12-3/TRBV12-4
CASSNSRTGAYNEQFF,TGTGCCAGCAGCAATTCAAGGACAGGAGCCTACAATGAGCAGTTCTTC,few,16,TRBJ2-1,TRBD1,TRBV27
CATVWRNEQFF,TGTGCCACCGTCTGGCGCAATGAGCAGTTCTTC,-,11,TRBJ2-1,-,TRBV18
CASSRNLGGSHEQYF,TGTGCCAGCTCACGCAATTTGGGAGGGAGTCACGAGCAGTACTTC,few,15,TRBJ2-7,TRBD2,TRBV18
CASSGPGTLAKNIQYF,TGTGCCAGCAGCGGACCTGGGACCCTAGCCAAAAACATTCAGTACTTC,few,16,TRBJ2-4,-,TRBV2
CASSQGTAPSTDTQYF,TGTGCCAGCAGCCAAGGGACGGCCCCTAGCACAGATACGCAGTATTTT,few,16,TRBJ2-3,-,TRBV7-7
CASSPNYGEMGEAFF,TGTGCCAGCAGCCCAAACTATGGGGAGATGGGTGAAGCTTTCTTT,-,15,TRBJ1-1,-,TRBV7-9
CASSQPTGAGYEQYF,TGTGCCAGCAGCCAACCGACAGGGGCGGGTTACGAGCAGTACTTC,-,15,TRBJ2-7,TRBD1,TRBV7-9
CASSFPTAEAFF,TGTGCCAGCAGTTTCCCGACAGCCGAAGCTTTCTTT,-,12,TRBJ1-1,-,TRBV12-3/TRBV12-4
CSVGSVDEQYF,TGCAGCGTTGGTAGCGTGGACGAGCAGTACTTC,-,11,TRBJ2-7,-,TRBV29-1
CSARERTGGLGNIQYF,TGCAGTGCTAGAGAAAGGACAGGGGGCTTAGGAAACATTCAGTACTTC,few,16,TRBJ2-4,TRBD1,TRBV20-1
CSAQGLARGEQFF,TGCAGTGCTCAAGGACTAGCGCGGGGAGAGCAGTTCTTC,-,13,TRBJ2-1,TRBD2,TRBV20-1
CASSPGQGANYEQYF,TGTGCCAGCAGCCCGGGACAGGGGGCTAACTACGAGCAGTACTTC,few,15,TRBJ2-7,TRBD1,TRBV12-3/TRBV12-4
CASSLFEGQPQHF,TGTGCCAGCAGTTTATTTGAGGGTCAGCCCCAGCATTTT,few,13,TRBJ1-5,-,TRBV28
CASSSADEQFF,TGCGCCAGCAGCAGTGCCGATGAGCAGTTCTTC,many,11,TRBJ2-1,-,TRBV5-1
CASSTGAYQETQYF,TGCGCCAGCAGTACAGGGGCGTACCAAGAGACCCAGTACTTC,few,14,TRBJ2-5,TRBD1,TRBV5-1
CASSLVAGRRTDTQYF,TGTGCCAGCAGCTTGGTGGCAGGGAGGAGGACAGATACGCAGTATTTT,-,16,TRBJ2-3,-,TRBV5-6
CSAGLGNTIYF,TGCAGTGCTGGGTTGGGAAACACCATATATTTT,many,11,TRBJ1-3,-,TRBV20-1
CASRSGLSNQPQHF,TGTGCCAGCAGGTCGGGGTTGTCTAATCAGCCCCAGCATTTT,-,14,TRBJ1-5,-,TRBV28
CASSSRHPSYNEQFF,TGTGCCAGCAGTTCCCGACACCCCTCCTACAATGAGCAGTTCTTC,many,15,TRBJ2-1,-,TRBV6-5
CASSLGVAGRSEQYF,TGTGCCAGCAGTTTGGGGGTTGCAGGAAGATCCGAGCAGTACTTC,-,15,TRBJ2-7,-,TRBV12-3/TRBV12-4
CASSLAEGRKVEQYF,TGTGCCAGCAGCTTAGCGGAAGGCCGGAAGGTCGAGCAGTACTTC,-,15,TRBJ2-7,-,TRBV7-9
CAIRGGPLDTQYF,TGTGCCATCAGGGGGGGTCCACTTGATACGCAGTATTTT,few,13,TRBJ2-3,-,TRBV10-3
CASSWLATPDTQYF,TGTGCCAGCAGTTGGCTAGCGACCCCAGATACGCAGTATTTT,-,14,TRBJ2-3,-,TRBV12-3/TRBV12-4
CASRTSSYEQYF,TGTGCCAGTCGGACAAGCTCCTACGAGCAGTACTTC,many,12,TRBJ2-7,-,TRBV18
CASSQQLGPAGSNEQFF,TGCGCCAGCAGCCAACAACTGGGACCTGCCGGGTCCAATGAGCAGTTCTTC,-,17,TRBJ2-1,-,TRBV4-1
CASSPEGQKGLAGGYTQYF,TGTGCCAGCAGCCCAGAGGGCCAAAAGGGACTAGCGGGAGGGTATACGCAGTATTTT,few,19,TRBJ2-3,TRBD2,TRBV3-1
CASSSYSGLAGRTDTQYF,TGTGCCAGCAGTTCTTACTCGGGACTAGCGGGCCGCACAGATACGCAGTATTTT,-,18,TRBJ2-3,TRBD2,TRBV12-3/TRBV12-4
CASRGGTSVLDTQYF,TGTGCCAGCAGGGGCGGGACTAGCGTGTTGGATACGCAGTATTTT,many,15,TRBJ2-3,TRBD2,TRBV7-8
CASRLGHNEQFF,TGTGCCAGCAGGTTAGGTCACAATGAGCAGTTCTTC,many,12,TRBJ2-1,-,TRBV7-9
CASSSLGAQPQHF,TGTGCCAGCAGTTCTCTCGGGGCTCAGCCCCAGCATTTT,few,13,TRBJ1-5,-,TRBV6-5
CALGLQQFF,TGTGCCTTAGGACTACAGCAGTTCTTC,-,9,TRBJ2-1,-,TRBV7-9
CASSLHPNQETQYF,TGTGCCAGCAGCTTGCACCCGAACCAAGAGACCCAGTACTTC,few,14,TRBJ2-5,-,TRBV11-2
CASREDRGNYGYTF,TGCGCCAGCAGGGAGGACAGGGGCAACTATGGCTACACCTTC,many,14,TRBJ1-2,TRBD1,TRBV5-1
CSASVPGLAVRETQYF,TGCAGTGCCTCCGTCCCGGGACTAGCTGTTAGAGAGACCCAGTACTTC,few,16,TRBJ2-5,TRBD2,TRBV20-1
CSVLYRDSYREQYF,TGCAGCGTTCTCTATAGGGACTCCTACCGCGAGCAGTACTTC,-,14,TRBJ2-7,-,TRBV29-1
CASSQDPQFNQPQHF,TGCGCCAGCAGCCAAGATCCACAGTTCAATCAGCCCCAGCATTTT,few,15,TRBJ1-5,-,TRBV4-1
CASSTRTSGGTQFF,TGTGCCAGCAGTACGCGGACTAGCGGGGGTACGCAGTTCTTC,-,14,TRBJ2-1,TRBD2,TRBV12-3/TRBV12-4
CASSPPFGPDTEAFF,TGTGCCAGCAGTCCCCCTTTCGGGCCCGACACTGAAGCTTTCTTT,-,15,TRBJ1-1,-,TRBV27
CATKGQDARETQYF,TGTGCCACCAAAGGACAGGACGCCAGGGAGACCCAGTACTTC,few,14,TRBJ2-5,TRBD1,TRBV24-1
CASSPEWGNTEAFF,TGTGCCAGCAGCCCAGAATGGGGGAACACTGAAGCTTTCTTT,many,14,TRBJ1-1,-,TRBV7-2
CASSTQGTGPLSWAPGELFF,TGTGCCAGCAGTACACAAGGGACAGGCCCCCTCAGTTGGGCCCCCGGGGAGCTGTTTTTT,-,20,TRBJ2-2,TRBD1,TRBV6-2/TRBV6-3
CASSLKGQGRETQYF,TGTGCCAGCAGTTTAAAGGGACAGGGGCGAGAGACCCAGTACTTC,few,15,TRBJ2-5,TRBD1,TRBV27
CSVRGPSAGNTIYF,TGCAGTGTGAGGGGACCTTCGGCTGGAAACACCATATATTTT,-,14,TRBJ1-3,-,TRBV20-1
CASSMEKAYEQYF,TGCGCCAGCAGCATGGAGAAGGCCTACGAGCAGTACTTC,-,13,TRBJ2-7,-,TRBV5-1
CASSQGLRGNEQFF,TGTGCCAGCAGCCAGGGACTAAGGGGCAATGAGCAGTTCTTC,few,14,TRBJ2-1,TRBD2,TRBV11-3
CSAARPRTNYNEQFF,TGCAGTGCTGCCCGCCCCCGGACTAACTACAATGAGCAGTTCTTC,few,15,TRBJ2-1,-,TRBV20-1
CAITPSAGFNEQFF,TGTGCCATCACTCCGAGTGCGGGTTTCAATGAGCAGTTCTTC,few,14,TRBJ2-1,-,TRBV10-3
CASSLSPAGTGLRSETQYF,TGTGCCAGCAGTTTATCCCCTGCCGGGACAGGATTACGATCAGAGACCCAGTACTTC,few,19,TRBJ2-5,TRBD1,TRBV27
CSLRLAGEPWNDEQFF,TGCAGCCTTCGACTAGCGGGAGAGCCTTGGAACGATGAGCAGTTCTTC,few,16,TRBJ2-1,TRBD2,TRBV29-1